This T cell receptor (beta chain) was profiled in a study of T cell responses to AZD1222 COVID-19 vaccine. Of note for this clone: Its antigen is undetermined.

Using immunoSEQ multiplex PCR, the repertoire was profiled, and TCRdb retains in-frame clones only, with some absent. The table shows around 180,000 clones, with 87% occurring only once. General observations from the study: Two AZD1222 administrations were followed by greater Spike-specific TCR breadth and depth.

Germline CDR1 SEHNR, CDR2 FQNEAQ (reference sequence). This CDR3 is built from 15 residues. V was cut by 3 bases and J by 7 bases, with 19 bases left in between. The V gene is TRBV7-9, the J gene TRBJ2-7; TRBD2 might be the D (7 bases). Sequenced material: peripheral blood, taken on day 0 of AZD1222 vaccination. The receptor was derived from an adult in good health. The CDR3 loop is CASSFQGGAPQEQYF. The CDR3 DNA is TGTGCCAGCAGCTTTCAAGGGGGGGCTCCGCAAGAGCAGTACTTC.